The next 20 T cell receptor beta chains were all read from a single sample in a study of T cell repertoires in cytomegalovirus infection. MiXCR, applied by TCRdb to the reads, yields one record per CDR3 protein. The table lists 130,000 or so distinct CDR3 sequences, 6.5% of them singletons. Sequenced material: PBMCs. The origin of the receptors is a human donor in good health (CMV status not recorded). Some clones in this sample may be carry-over from other donors' samples.

This clonotype was seen repeatedly, ten times or more. V gene TRBV7-3 combines with J gene TRBJ1-1; no clear D gene. The V and J ends lost 5 bases and 6 bases respectively, with 13 bases between them. The CDR3 consists of 13 residues. The germline V gene encodes CDR1 SGHTA and CDR2 FQGTGA. CDR3 loop: CASSLIRAAEAFF. In nucleotides, the CDR3 is TGTGCCAGCAGCCTTATCCGCGCCGCTGAAGCTTTCTTT.

The chain is built from TRBV14 and TRBJ2-7, with D unclear. Per the germline V gene, CDR1 is SGHDN and CDR2 is FVKESK. CDR3 length equals 14 residues. V was shortened by 0 bases and J by 6 bases, with 12 bases between the two germline ends. The CDR3 here is CASSQDLPGREQYF. For the CDR3, the DNA is TGTGCCAGCAGCCAAGATCTCCCGGGCCGCGAGCAGTACTTC.

This clonotype was detected ten times or more. The rearrangement joins TRBV11-1 to TRBJ2-7; 9 nucleotides line up with TRBD2. The germline CDR1 and CDR2 sequences are SGHAT and FQDESV (reference sequence). After removal of 5 bases from V and 7 bases from J, the junction contained 12 bases not matched to a gene. CDR3 length: 15 residues. The CDR3 bases are TGTGCCAGCAGCCTCCAAGCGGGGGGATCTTATGAGCAGTACTTC. This gives the protein CASSLQAGGSYEQYF.

This clonotype was found a few times. The chain links TRBV7-2 to TRBJ2-2, with 8 bases aligning to TRBD2. Germline V lookup: CDR1 SGHTA, CDR2 FQGNSA. The CDR3 consists of 18 residues. Germline trimming cut 0 bases from V and 5 bases from J; bases unmatched to any gene: 11. The CDR3, as DNA: TGTGCCAGCAGCTTAGCAGGAGCTGCGGGGGGTAGAACCGGGGAGCTGTTTTTT. It specifies CASSLAGAAGGRTGELFF.

This clonotype was seen repeatedly, ten times or more. CDR3 bases: TGTGCCAGCACCCGGGACAGGGTTAATCAGCCCCAGCATTTT. This codes for CASTRDRVNQPQHF. The chain is built from TRBV2 and TRBJ1-5; 9 bases fit TRBD1. Germline-derived CDR1 and CDR2 are SNHLY and FYNNEI. CDR3 length equals 14 residues. The V segment lost 7 bases and the J segment 4 bases; nucleotides outside the gene matches: 5.

This clonotype was picked up many times. V and J are TRBV12-3 or TRBV12-4 and TRBJ1-2, with unresolved D. This CDR3 region has 13 residues. The ends were cut back, 0 bases at V and 7 bases at J, with 9 bases in the middle. Written as DNA, the CDR3 is TGTGCCAGCAGTTTAGCGGGTTACAGTGGCTACACCTTC. It codes for CASSLAGYSGYTF.

This clonotype appeared many times. The genes are TRBV7-2 and TRBJ2-2; 8 bases match TRBD2. This CDR3 contains 16 residues. V shed 7 bases, J shed 2 bases, and the junction held 9 bases outside the gene matches. CDR1 and CDR2 (germline): SGHTA, FQGNSA. CDR3 amino acids: CASTRSGGLNTGELFF. The CDR3 nucleotides are TGTGCCAGCACCAGAAGCGGGGGCCTAAACACCGGGGAGCTGTTTTTT.

This clonotype was seen at least ten times. The chain employs TRBV11-2 and TRBJ2-1; D call uncertain. The ends were cut back, 5 bases at V and 7 bases at J, with 15 bases in the middle. Germline V gene data show CDR1 as SGHAT and CDR2 as FQNNGV. CDR3 length equals 14 residues. The CDR3 spells CASSPDGWGNEQFF. The CDR3 DNA reads TGTGCCAGCAGCCCGGATGGATGGGGAAATGAGCAGTTCTTC.

This clonotype was counted a few times. The rearrangement links TRBV7-9 to TRBJ1-6; D unclear. Between the trimmed V and J ends, which lost 5 bases and 5 bases, there was a span of 10 bases. This CDR3 contains 14 residues. The germline gives CDR1 SEHNR, CDR2 FQNEAQ (reference sequence). As DNA, the CDR3 is TGTGCCAGCAGCACCCGGACGGATAATTCACCCCTCCACTTT. This gives the protein CASSTRTDNSPLHF. The full variable domain, in which reference TRBV7-9 and TRBJ1-6 provide the parts outside the CDR3, is DTGVSQNPRHKITKRGQNVTFRCDPISEHNRLYWYRQTLGQGPEFLTYFQNEAQLEKSRLLSDRFSAERPKGSFSTLEIQRTEQGDSAMYLCASSTRTDNSPLHFGNGTRLTVT.

This clonotype was seen many times. The chain combines TRBV20-1 with TRBJ1-5; no firm D call. Trimming took 8 bases from V and 3 from J, leaving 20 bases between them. In germline, CDR1 is DFQATT, CDR2 SNEGSKA (reference sequence). CDR3 length: 15 amino acids. The CDR3 loop reads CSFSRGGGDNQPQHF. CDR3 DNA sequence: TGCAGTTTTTCCCGAGGAGGCGGGGACAATCAGCCCCAGCATTTT.

In this sample, this clonotype turned up a few times. This chain joins TRBV29-1 and TRBJ1-5; a possible D gene is TRBD1 (5 bases). The germline V and J ends were trimmed by 8 bases and 0 bases, with 26 bases remaining between them. The CDR3 spans 18 residues. Germline V CDR1 and CDR2: SQVTM, ANQGSEA. CDR3 DNA: TGCAGCAAACGAAGACGGGACCCCCGACAAGGTAGCAATCAGCCCCAGCATTTT. Translated, it gives CSKRRRDPRQGSNQPQHF.

This clonotype appeared many times. This sequence joins TRBV6-1 and TRBJ1-5, with TRBD1 as a possible D gene (6 bases). Germline CDR1 is MNHNS and CDR2 is SASEGT. The CDR3 is 19 residues long. V was clipped by 5 bases and J by 6 bases, with 29 bases between them. Here the CDR3 reads CASSSPGTSAHPGGQPQHF. The CDR3 DNA reads as TGTGCCAGCAGTTCTCCCGGGACATCGGCCCATCCGGGGGGTCAGCCCCAGCATTTT.

This clonotype was detected many times. The rearrangement uses TRBV12-3 or TRBV12-4 and TRBJ1-2, with D possibly TRBD1 on 5 matching bases. CDR3 length: 13 amino acids. Trimming took 6 bases from V and 8 from J, leaving 16 bases between them. The CDR3 nucleotides read TGTGCCAGCAGGCGACCAGGGAGGTACGGCTACACCTTC. Translated: CASRRPGRYGYTF.

This clonotype was counted at least ten times. This rearrangement joins TRBV29-1 to TRBJ2-1; 7 bases are a match to TRBD2. V dropped 3 bases and J dropped 5; count of bases not matched to a gene: 7. The CDR3 has 14 residues. Germline V gene data show CDR1 as SQVTM and CDR2 as ANQGSEA. CDR3 residues: CSVDKSGVNNEQFF. Here the CDR3 DNA reads TGCAGCGTTGATAAAAGCGGGGTCAACAATGAGCAGTTCTTC.

This sequence joins TRBV20-1 and TRBJ2-7; D remains unclear. The CDR3 covers 10 residues. V lost 3 bases and J lost 5, with 5 bases in between. Germline CDR1 and CDR2: DFQATT and SNEGSKA (reference sequence). The CDR3 DNA reads as TGCAGTGCTAGGGCCGACGAGCAGTACTTC. Encoded protein: CSARADEQYF.

This clonotype was found many times. The chain recombines TRBV6-6 with TRBJ2-7; 8 bases match TRBD1. The V gene end was trimmed by 8 bases and the J gene end by 6 bases; junction bases not matched to a gene: 3. Germline CDR1 and CDR2: MNHNY and SVGAGI (reference sequence). The CDR3 has 11 residues. The CDR3 protein is CASGQGSEQYF. CDR3 bases: TGTGCCAGCGGACAGGGTAGCGAGCAGTACTTC.

The V gene is TRBV19, the J gene TRBJ1-1; 10 positions match TRBD1. Looked up from germline, CDR1 is LNHDA and CDR2 is SQIVND (reference sequence). Trimming at V came to 5 bases and at J to 5 bases, leaving 5 bases not matched to a gene. The CDR3 loop spans 14 amino acids. The DNA for the CDR3 is TGTGCCAGTAGTCCCGGACAGGGGGAGACTGAAGCTTTCTTT. It specifies CASSPGQGETEAFF.

The table lists this clonotype with a few counts. The chain employs TRBV15 and TRBJ1-1; D not resolved. Germline CDR1 reads LNHNV; CDR2 reads YYDKDF (reference sequence). CDR3 length equals 13 residues. Trimming pared 0 bases from V and 5 bases from J, leaving 7 bases between. CDR3 nucleotide sequence: TGTGCCACCAGCAGAGAAATTCCTACTGAAGCTTTCTTT. The encoded protein is CATSREIPTEAFF. The variable domain in full, completed from reference TRBV15 and TRBJ1-1, reads DAMVIQNPRYQVTQFGKPVTLSCSQTLNHNVMYWYQQKSSQAPKLLFHYYDKDFNNEADTPDNFQSRRPNTSFCFLDIRSPGLGDTAMYLCATSREIPTEAFFGQGTRLTVV.

This clonotype was picked up a small number of times. The rearrangement links TRBV20-1 to TRBJ1-2; tentatively, D is TRBD1 (5 bases). This CDR3 comprises 10 residues. The V gene lost 4 bases and the J gene lost 5 bases, with 5 bases spanning the gap. Germline values: CDR1 DFQATT, CDR2 SNEGSKA (reference sequence). CDR3 sequence (DNA): TGCAGTGCTACAGGGTATGGCTACACCTTC. This translates into CSATGYGYTF.

The V call is TRBV4-2, the J call TRBJ2-1; D possibly corresponds to TRBD2 (5 bases). V shed 1 base and J shed 8 bases, with 12 bases lying between them. Germline V gene sequence: CDR1 LGHNA, CDR2 YNFKEQ. CDR3 length: 14 amino acids. Here the CDR3 reads CASSQGTPGDEQFF. The CDR3 DNA sequence: TGTGCCAGCAGCCAAGGAACTCCCGGGGATGAGCAGTTCTTC.